One and the same sample provided the 2 T cell receptor beta chains below, sequenced in a study of blood T cell repertoires in COVID-19. Here immunoSEQ multiplex PCR was the method, and the copy in TCRdb shows in-frame clones only, minus some. In the table there are about 220,000 clones, roughly 89% of which are singletons. Sequences were obtained from PBMCs or T cells enriched from blood (not recorded which). The source is a woman in her twenties or thirties with acute COVID-19.

CDR3 in amino acids: CASTTSGFNQPQHF. The CDR3 DNA sequence: TGTGCCAGCACCACATCAGGTTTCAATCAGCCCCAGCATTTT. This chain connects TRBV7-9 to TRBJ1-5; D call uncertain. The V gene lost 7 bases and the J gene lost 3 bases, with 13 bases spanning the gap. The length of the CDR3 is 14 residues. Germline-derived CDR1 and CDR2 are SEHNR and FQNEAQ (reference sequence).

V gene TRBV13 combines with J gene TRBJ2-7; 8 bases align to TRBD1. Losses at the gene ends were 8 bases for V and 3 bases for J; bases not matched to a gene: 9. There are 14 residues in the CDR3. Germline V gene sequence: CDR1 PRHDT, CDR2 FYEKMQ (reference sequence). The CDR3 loop reads CASRRTGNFYEQYF. CDR3 bases: TGTGCCAGCCGTAGGACAGGGAACTTCTACGAGCAGTACTTC.